This TCR beta chain is from a study of T cells in Graves' hyperthyroidism and ophthalmopathy. Study-level information: Prior to any treatment, at the point of initial diagnosis, peripheral blood was collected.

Germline CDR1 reads WSHSY; CDR2 reads SAAADI. This CDR3 spans 13 amino acids. The V gene lost 3 bases and the J gene lost 7 bases, with 12 bases spanning the gap. This clonotype turned up a few times. Its cognate antigen is unknown. Amplified TCR beta CDR3 regions derived from RNA transcripts. The TCR CDR3 was amplified in a first-round RT-PCR using the HTBI primer set. Each CDR3 protein gets one entry after TCRdb re-called the multiplex PCR reads with MiXCR. The sample consists of a few hundred thousand distinct CDR3 sequences, approximately 15% of them appearing once. General study results and limits: Ophthalmopathy was identified by the model a median roughly six months ahead of onset.

The sample taken for sequencing was blood. The V call is TRBV10-2, the J call TRBJ2-5; no clear D gene. The clonotype originates from a woman aged 40 to 50 with Graves' ophthalmopathy. The CDR3, as DNA: TGCGCCAGCAGTGAAAGAAGTTATGGGACCCAGTACTTC. It translates to CASSERSYGTQYF.